These 26 T cell receptor beta chains were all obtained from the same sample, sequenced in a study of cytomegalovirus exposure and HLA in healthy donors. The PCR employed 60 Vbeta primers together with 13 Jbeta primers. The protocol was immunoSEQ multiplex PCR, while the TCRdb copy is restricted to in-frame clones and leaves out a portion. The repertoire holds tens of thousands of clones, with 70% to 80% as singletons. Sequencing was performed on PBMCs. All receptors derive from a man between 60 and 75 years old in good health and CMV-seronegative.

The V and J genes are TRBV6-1 and TRBJ2-7, with 7 positions matching TRBD1. Germline V gene lookup returns CDR1 MNHNS and CDR2 SASEGT. The V gene end was trimmed by 4 bases and the J gene end by 3 bases; junction bases not matched to a gene: 12. This CDR3 is 16 amino acids long. This CDR3 reads CASSGVQQGFLYEQYF. CDR3 nucleotides: TGTGCCAGCAGTGGGGTTCAACAGGGGTTCCTCTACGAGCAGTACTTC.

The genes are TRBV7-2 and TRBJ2-7, with D unclear. Trimming removed 0 bases at V and 0 bases at J, with 12 bases between. There are 16 residues in the CDR3. From germline, CDR1 is SGHTA and CDR2 FQGNSA. The CDR3 sequence: CASSLARLPSSYEQYF. In DNA, the CDR3 is TGTGCCAGCAGCTTAGCGCGGCTGCCGAGCTCCTACGAGCAGTACTTC.

This sequence joins TRBV5-4 and TRBJ2-7, with 8 nucleotides matching TRBD2. The CDR3 sequence is 18 residues long. The V segment lost 4 bases and the J segment 0 bases; nucleotides outside the gene matches: 15. Germline-derived CDR1 and CDR2 are SGHNT and YYREEE (reference sequence). CDR3 in amino acids: CASSRRGGGTLFSYEQYF. CDR3 bases: TGTGCCAGCAGCCGTCGGGGCGGGGGGACCCTTTTCTCCTACGAGCAGTACTTC. The full variable domain, rest sourced from reference TRBV5-4 and TRBJ2-7, is ETGVTQSPTHLIKTRGQQVTLRCSSQSGHNTVSWYQQALGQGPQFIFQYYREEENGRGNFPPRFSGLQFPNYSSELNVNALELDDSALYLCASSRRGGGTLFSYEQYFGPGTRLTVT.

The rearrangement joins TRBV28 to TRBJ2-7, with 8 bases lining up with TRBD2. The length of the CDR3 is 15 residues. The V and J ends lost 5 bases and 1 base, in that order; junction bases with no gene match: 7. Germline CDR1 and CDR2: MDHEN and SYDVKM. The CDR3 reads CASSQSGSRSYEQYF. DNA of the CDR3: TGTGCCAGCAGTCAGAGCGGGAGTAGATCCTACGAGCAGTACTTC.

The rearrangement joins TRBV6-6 to TRBJ1-1; 11 positions agree with TRBD1. V shed 6 bases, J shed 4 bases, and the junction held 4 bases outside the gene matches. This CDR3 has 14 residues. From germline, CDR1 is MNHNY and CDR2 SVGAGI (reference sequence). This chain's CDR3 is CASRPGTGGTEAFF. CDR3 nucleotide sequence: TGTGCCAGCAGACCCGGGACAGGGGGCACTGAAGCTTTCTTT.

This clone has a handful of counts. This chain connects TRBV6-1 to TRBJ1-5; D may be TRBD1 (6 bases). V was pared by 0 bases and J by 0 bases, with 24 bases between. CDR3 size: 21 residues. Germline CDR1 reads MNHNS; CDR2 reads SASEGT. CDR3 DNA sequence: TGTGCCAGCAGTGAAGCACACCTAAACGGCAGGGGTAGGGATAGCAATCAGCCCCAGCATTTT. This gives the protein CASSEAHLNGRGRDSNQPQHF.

CDR3 coding DNA: TGTGCCAGCAGTTTGGCGGGGGCCAGCAGGGGGGAGCTGTTTTTT. Encoded protein: CASSLAGASRGELFF. The chain joins TRBV28 to TRBJ2-2; possible D gene TRBD2, 7 bases. Germline CDR1 MDHEN, CDR2 SYDVKM. V gave up 3 bases and J gave up 8 bases, with 16 bases separating them. This CDR3 spans 15 amino acids.

V usage is TRBV2 and J usage is TRBJ1-1; no clear D. This CDR3 has 14 residues. Germline-derived CDR1 and CDR2 are SNHLY and FYNNEI. CDR3 region: CASKGVSMNTEAFF. CDR3 nucleotide sequence: TGTGCTTCCAAAGGAGTCTCGATGAACACTGAAGCTTTCTTT.

The rearrangement uses TRBV10-1 and TRBJ1-1; perhaps TRBD1 as D (6 bases). The length of the CDR3 is 13 residues. The V and J ends lost 4 bases and 6 bases respectively, with 12 bases between them. CDR1 is WNHNN and CDR2 is SYGVQD in the germline V gene (reference sequence). The CDR3 reads CASSVQGPAEAFF. CDR3 bases: TGCGCCAGCAGTGTTCAGGGGCCCGCTGAAGCTTTCTTT.

This chain links TRBV5-4 with TRBJ2-4, with TRBD2 matching 13 bases. V lost 4 bases to trimming and J lost 3 bases; unmatched junction nucleotides: 4. CDR1 is SGHNT and CDR2 is YYREEE in the germline V gene (reference sequence). The CDR3 totals 16 residues. The CDR3 DNA is TGTGCCAGCAGCCTCGGGACTAGCGGGGACAAAAACATTCAGTACTTC. Amino acid sequence: CASSLGTSGDKNIQYF.

J is TRBJ2-7 and V is TRBV6-5; a possible D gene is TRBD1 (5 bases). The CDR3 is made up of 15 amino acids. V was trimmed by 3 bases and J by 1 base, leaving 13 bases between them. The germline gives CDR1 MNHEY, CDR2 SVGAGI. CDR3 nucleotide sequence: TGTGCCAGCAGTTATCTCGCCAGGGTATCCTACGAGCAGTACTTC. Translation: CASSYLARVSYEQYF.

The chain employs TRBV25-1 and TRBJ2-1, with 11 nucleotides matching TRBD2. Germline CDR1 MGHDK, CDR2 SYGVNS. Trimming took 5 bases from V and 3 from J; bases not matched to a gene: 12. This CDR3 has 18 residues. CDR3 DNA: TGTGCCAGCAGTTCCCGAGGACAGGGACTAGCGGTCTACAATGAGCAGTTCTTC. Translation gives CASSSRGQGLAVYNEQFF.

V is TRBV9 and J is TRBJ2-3; 7 nucleotides line up with TRBD1. Germline V gives CDR1 SGDLS, CDR2 YYNGEE. Losses at the gene ends were 2 bases for V and 6 bases for J; bases not matched to a gene: 3. The CDR3 length is 13 residues. This CDR3 is CASSVDRADTQYF. CDR3 bases: TGTGCCAGCAGCGTTGACAGGGCCGATACGCAGTATTTT.

This clone appeared a few times. The chain recombines TRBV28 with TRBJ1-5; D unresolved. Trimming took 2 bases from V and 6 from J, leaving 11 bases between them. Germline V lookup: CDR1 MDHEN, CDR2 SYDVKM. The CDR3 loop spans 14 amino acids. CDR3 amino acids: CASSLGGISQPQHF. DNA for the CDR3: TGTGCCAGCAGTTTAGGAGGGATTAGTCAGCCCCAGCATTTT.

V and J are TRBV28 and TRBJ2-7, with 7 bases lining up with TRBD1. CDR1 is MDHEN and CDR2 is SYDVKM in the germline V gene. This CDR3 contains 13 residues. With 9 bases clipped from V and 2 bases from J, the junction kept 7 bases outside the gene matches. The DNA of the CDR3 is TGTGCCAGTACCGCCGGGACAGCCTACGAGCAGTACTTC. It encodes CASTAGTAYEQYF.

The chain employs TRBV11-2 and TRBJ2-7; 11 bases align to TRBD2. The CDR3 length is 15 residues. V gave up 4 bases and J gave up 3 bases; unmatched junction bases: 5. Germline V gives CDR1 SGHAT, CDR2 FQNNGV. The chain's CDR3 is CASSSLAGGYYEQYF. CDR3 coding DNA: TGTGCCAGCAGCTCGTTAGCGGGAGGGTACTACGAGCAGTACTTC.

The chain joins TRBV19 to TRBJ2-7; perhaps TRBD2 as D (5 bases). The CDR3 is made up of 12 amino acids. V gave up 3 bases and J gave up 7 bases, with 10 bases separating them. Germline V CDR1 and CDR2: LNHDA, SQIVND (reference sequence). CDR3 region: CASSITTGEQYF. The CDR3 DNA sequence: TGTGCCAGTAGTATTACCACGGGGGAGCAGTACTTC.

This sequence joins TRBV30 and TRBJ2-1, with a tentative D call TRBD2 (6 bases). The CDR3 has 12 residues. Germline loops: CDR1 GTSNPN, CDR2 SVGIG (reference sequence). With 5 bases removed from V and 10 bases from J, the gap between germline ends came to 15 bases. CDR3 sequence (DNA): TGTGCCTGGTACGGGCGGGGCGGAGAGCAGTTCTTC. Amino acids: CAWYGRGGEQFF.

This chain uses TRBV7-9 with TRBJ1-1; possibly TRBD1 for D (5 bases). V was trimmed by 6 bases and J by 0 bases, leaving 23 bases between them. This CDR3 has 18 residues. From germline, CDR1 is SEHNR and CDR2 FQNEAQ (reference sequence). The CDR3 DNA is TGTGCCAGCAGTTCCCAGATCGGACACCTTTACATGAACACTGAAGCTTTCTTT. As protein: CASSSQIGHLYMNTEAFF.

The chain joins TRBV6-5 to TRBJ2-3, with 7 bases aligning to TRBD2. The germline CDR1 and CDR2 sequences are MNHEY and SVGAGI. V shed 7 bases and J 2 bases; nucleotides not matched to a gene: 6. The CDR3 consists of 14 residues. The CDR3 coding sequence is TGTGCCAGCACGACTAGCTCGGACACAGATACGCAGTATTTT. Its protein product is CASTTSSDTDTQYF.

The rearrangement joins TRBV19 to TRBJ1-1; 9 bases align to TRBD1. The germline CDR1 and CDR2 sequences are LNHDA and SQIVND (reference sequence). V lost 6 bases, J lost 10 bases, and 12 bases stayed unmatched. This CDR3 comprises 14 residues. CDR3 nucleotides: TGTGCCAGTAGCCGGGACAGGGCCCACGGGGGAGCTTTCTTT. Translating gives CASSRDRAHGGAFF.

The chain recombines TRBV6-6 with TRBJ2-7; TRBD1 matches at 7 bases. Germline CDR1 is MNHNY and CDR2 is SVGAGI (reference sequence). The CDR3 runs to 14 residues. V gave up 4 bases and J gave up 4 bases; unmatched junction bases: 7. The CDR3 nucleotides read TGTGCCAGCAGTTTCGTCCCGGGACAGTACGAGCAGTACTTC. It is translated as CASSFVPGQYEQYF.

This rearrangement joins TRBV6-5 to TRBJ2-7; D may be TRBD2 (6 bases). Trimming removed 2 bases from V and 6 bases from J, with 11 bases in between. This CDR3 spans 13 amino acids. CDR1 MNHEY and CDR2 SVGAGI come from the germline V gene. The CDR3 sequence: CASSYSRGGEQYF. The CDR3, as DNA: TGTGCCAGCAGTTACAGCCGGGGAGGCGAGCAGTACTTC.

The genes are TRBV19 and TRBJ2-1; a possible D gene is TRBD1 (5 bases). The germline gives CDR1 LNHDA, CDR2 SQIVND (reference sequence). The CDR3 runs to 14 residues. Trimming stripped 3 bases from V and 6 bases from J, with 12 bases between. DNA of the CDR3: TGTGCCAGTAGTATCGCAGGGTATAGCAATGAGCAGTTCTTC. Translation gives CASSIAGYSNEQFF.

This chain uses TRBV10-1 with TRBJ2-1; 7 bases align to TRBD1. Germline CDR1 WNHNN, CDR2 SYGVQD (reference sequence). With V trimmed by 0 bases and J by 6 bases, 5 bases remained unmatched. This CDR3 is built from 15 residues. As DNA, the CDR3 is TGCGCCAGCAGTGAGTCGGGGACAGCTCTCAATGAGCAGTTCTTC. The encoded protein is CASSESGTALNEQFF.

This chain uses TRBV4-1 with TRBJ2-3; no clear D gene. Germline V gives CDR1 MGHRA, CDR2 YSYEKL. This CDR3 is 15 amino acids long. The germline V and J ends were trimmed by 4 bases and 3 bases, with 14 bases remaining between them. CDR3 bases: TGCGCCAGCAGCCTAGCCGGTTTGGAGACAGATACGCAGTATTTT. As protein: CASSLAGLETDTQYF.